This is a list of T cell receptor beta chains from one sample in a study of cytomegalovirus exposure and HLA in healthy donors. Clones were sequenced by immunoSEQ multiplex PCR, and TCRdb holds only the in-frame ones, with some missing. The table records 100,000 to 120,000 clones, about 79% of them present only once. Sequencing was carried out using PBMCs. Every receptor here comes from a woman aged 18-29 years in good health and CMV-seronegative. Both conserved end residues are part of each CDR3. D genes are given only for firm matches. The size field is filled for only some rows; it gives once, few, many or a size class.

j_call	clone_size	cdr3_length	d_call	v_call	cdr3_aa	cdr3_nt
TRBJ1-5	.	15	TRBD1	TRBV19	CASSSGTGGYQPQHF	TGTGCCAGTAGCTCAGGGACAGGGGGCTATCAGCCCCAGCATTTT
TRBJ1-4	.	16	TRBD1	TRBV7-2	CASSSSSGTGVKKLFF	TGTGCCAGCAGCTCTAGTTCCGGGACAGGGGTTAAAAAACTGTTTTTT
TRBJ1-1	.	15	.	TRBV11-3	CASSLVARESTEAFF	TGTGCCAGCAGCTTAGTTGCGCGGGAGAGCACTGAAGCTTTCTTT
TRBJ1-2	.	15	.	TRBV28	CASGRGAIANYGYTF	TGTGCCAGCGGACGGGGGGCTATAGCTAACTATGGCTACACCTTC
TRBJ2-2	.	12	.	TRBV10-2	CASRAPTGELFF	TGCGCCAGCAGGGCCCCCACCGGGGAGCTGTTTTTT
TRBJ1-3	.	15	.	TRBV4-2	CASSLTGSSGNTIYF	TGTGCCAGCAGCCTGACGGGGTCCTCTGGAAACACCATATATTTT
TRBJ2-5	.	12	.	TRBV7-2	CASSLALETQYF	TGTGCCAGCAGCTTGGCCCTAGAGACCCAGTACTTC
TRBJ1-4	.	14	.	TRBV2	CASCYPADNEKLFF	TGTGCCAGCTGCTATCCAGCGGACAATGAAAAACTGTTTTTT
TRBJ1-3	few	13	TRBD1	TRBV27	CASSNTGVGTIYF	TGTGCCAGCAGCAATACAGGGGTTGGCACCATATATTTT
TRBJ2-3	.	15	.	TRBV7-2	CASSRGQFGADTQYF	TGTGCCAGCAGCCGAGGACAGTTCGGCGCAGATACGCAGTATTTT
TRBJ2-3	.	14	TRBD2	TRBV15	CATSTGTTTDTQYF	TGTGCCACCAGCACCGGGACTACCACAGATACGCAGTATTTT
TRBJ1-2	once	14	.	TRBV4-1	CASSQEGGQRGYTF	TGCGCCAGCAGCCAAGAAGGTGGGCAACGAGGCTACACCTTC
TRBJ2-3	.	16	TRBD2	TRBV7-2	CASSQRLATSTDTQYF	TGTGCCAGCAGCCAACGACTAGCGACTAGCACAGATACGCAGTATTTT
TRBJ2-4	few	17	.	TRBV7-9	CASSLDRQGLAKNIQYF	TGTGCCAGCAGCTTAGACCGCCAGGGTCTAGCCAAAAACATTCAGTACTTC
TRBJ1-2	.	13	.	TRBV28	CASREVGRGGYTF	TGTGCCAGCCGGGAGGTGGGGAGGGGTGGCTACACCTTC
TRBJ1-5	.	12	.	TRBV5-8	CASSYRDQPQHF	TGTGCCAGCAGCTACAGGGATCAGCCCCAGCATTTT
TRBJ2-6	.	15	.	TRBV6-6	CATMFLGSGANVLTF	TGTGCCACGATGTTCCTCGGCTCTGGGGCCAACGTCCTGACTTTC
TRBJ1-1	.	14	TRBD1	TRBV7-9	CASSSFRGKAEAFF	TGTGCCAGCAGCTCATTCAGGGGGAAAGCTGAAGCTTTCTTT
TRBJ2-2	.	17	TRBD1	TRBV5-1	CASSLVWDRLNTGELFF	TGCGCCAGCAGCTTGGTTTGGGACAGATTAAACACCGGGGAGCTGTTTTTT
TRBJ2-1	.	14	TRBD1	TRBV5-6	CASRGQGASNEQFF	TGTGCCAGCAGGGGACAGGGGGCCTCCAATGAGCAGTTCTTC
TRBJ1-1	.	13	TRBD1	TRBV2	CASKGTGATEAFF	TGTGCCAGCAAAGGGACAGGGGCCACTGAAGCTTTCTTT
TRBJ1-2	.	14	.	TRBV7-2	CASSSSRGGYGYTF	TGTGCCAGCAGCTCCAGCAGGGGCGGCTATGGCTACACCTTC
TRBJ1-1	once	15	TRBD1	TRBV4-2	CASSPGQGGNTEAFF	TGTGCCAGCAGCCCGGGACAGGGGGGGAACACTGAAGCTTTCTTT
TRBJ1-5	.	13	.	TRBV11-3	CASSRGENQPQHF	TGTGCCAGCAGTCGGGGGGAAAATCAGCCCCAGCATTTT
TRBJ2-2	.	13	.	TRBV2	CASSVRGSGELFF	TGTGCCAGCAGTGTGAGAGGGTCCGGGGAGCTGTTTTTT
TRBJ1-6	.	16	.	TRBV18	CASSPGGVSYNSPLHF	TGTGCCAGCTCACCAGGGGGGGTCTCCTATAATTCACCCCTCCACTTT
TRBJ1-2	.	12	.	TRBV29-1	CSVGGSNYGYTF	TGCAGCGTTGGAGGTTCCAACTATGGCTACACCTTC
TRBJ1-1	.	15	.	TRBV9	CASGVDRRGNTEAFF	TGTGCCAGCGGGGTCGACAGAAGGGGGAACACTGAAGCTTTCTTT
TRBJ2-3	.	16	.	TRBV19	CASSTTRTGVTDTQYF	TGTGCCAGTAGTACGACTAGGACGGGAGTTACAGATACGCAGTATTTT